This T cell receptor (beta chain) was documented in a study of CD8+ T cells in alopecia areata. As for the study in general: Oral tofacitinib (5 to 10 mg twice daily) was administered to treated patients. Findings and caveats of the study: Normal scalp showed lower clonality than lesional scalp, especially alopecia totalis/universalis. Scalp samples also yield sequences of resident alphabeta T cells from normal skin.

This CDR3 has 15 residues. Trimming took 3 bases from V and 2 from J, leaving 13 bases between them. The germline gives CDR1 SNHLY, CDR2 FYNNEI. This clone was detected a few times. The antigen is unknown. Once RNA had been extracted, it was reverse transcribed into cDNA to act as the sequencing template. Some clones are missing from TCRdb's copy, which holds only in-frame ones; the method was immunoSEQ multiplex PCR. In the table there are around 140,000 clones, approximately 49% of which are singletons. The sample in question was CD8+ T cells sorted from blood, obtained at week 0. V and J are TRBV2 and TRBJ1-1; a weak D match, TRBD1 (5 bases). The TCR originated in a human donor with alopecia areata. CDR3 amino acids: CASSDLTRGNTEAFF. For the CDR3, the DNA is TGTGCCAGCAGTGATCTCACGCGGGGCAACACTGAAGCTTTCTTT.